These 14 T cell receptor beta chains originate from one sample sequenced in a study of tumor T cells in aggressive B-cell lymphoma (dated 2017 in TCRdb). Receptor amplification or capture employed the immunoSEQ multiplex PCR assay. TCRdb provides this immuneACCESS table in a form limited to in-frame rearrangements. Some clones are lacking; in checked studies, under half of them reflect an unresolved V gene, and why the rest are absent is not known. The sample yields about 3,200 clones; roughly 66% were counted once. The ten largest clonotypes hold 9.3% of the sample. Material: tumor tissue. Source of these receptors: an adult with diffuse large B cell lymphoma.

The rearrangement joins TRBV19 to TRBJ1-5, with TRBD1 matching over 10 bases. With V trimmed by 7 bases and J by 0 bases, 3 bases remained unmatched. The CDR3 totals 15 residues. Germline V gene data show CDR1 as LNHDA and CDR2 as SQIVND (reference sequence). CDR3 nucleotide sequence: TGTGCCAGTAACCGGGACAGGGGTAGCAATCAGCCCCAGCATTTT. Its protein product is CASNRDRGSNQPQHF.

The chain couples TRBV5-4 to TRBJ2-1; D uncertain. Germline-derived CDR1 and CDR2 are SGHNT and YYREEE (reference sequence). V lost 0 bases, J lost 6 bases, and 16 bases lay in between. The CDR3 contains 16 residues. CDR3 residues: CASSLGGNYYGNEQFF. CDR3 nucleotide sequence: TGTGCCAGCAGCTTGGGTGGCAATTATTATGGCAATGAGCAGTTCTTC.

There are a few counts of this clone. The rearrangement uses TRBV29-1 and TRBJ1-2; D perhaps matches TRBD1 (6 bases). Germline V gene sequence: CDR1 SQVTM, CDR2 ANQGSEA. Deletions cut 7 bases from V and 8 bases from J, with 11 bases between. The CDR3 totals 10 residues. CDR3 coding DNA: TGCAGCGCAGAGGGGGAAGGCTACACCTTC. Translated, it gives CSAEGEGYTF.

This clone was observed once. The V call is TRBV4-2, the J call TRBJ2-2; TRBD2 agrees at 8 bases. The CDR3 totals 15 residues. V lost 0 bases to trimming and J lost 12 bases; unmatched junction nucleotides: 9. Germline CDR1 LGHNA, CDR2 YNFKEQ. CDR3 DNA: TGTGCCAGCAGCCAAGACCCGGGGGGGGCGGAGAAGCTGTTTTTT. Protein product: CASSQDPGGAEKLFF.

This sequence joins TRBV2 and TRBJ2-7; D ambiguous. The length of the CDR3 is 13 residues. Between the trimmed V and J ends, which lost 1 base and 3 bases, there was a span of 7 bases. Germline V gene data show CDR1 as SNHLY and CDR2 as FYNNEI. DNA for the CDR3: TGTGCCAGCAGTGAAGGGCTGCACTACGAGCAGTACTTC. Translating it yields CASSEGLHYEQYF.

In regard to this clone: The same CDR3 can be traced to other DNA sequences in this sample. In DNA form, the CDR3 reads TGTGCCAGCAGCTTAGTACAGGGGGCAATGAACACTGAAGCTTTCTTT. Translating gives CASSLVQGAMNTEAFF. The chain recombines TRBV7-8 with TRBJ1-1; TRBD1 matches at 9 bases. With V trimmed by 1 base and J by 0 bases, 3 bases remained unmatched. The germline gives CDR1 SGHVS, CDR2 FQNEAQ. CDR3 length equals 16 residues.

This clone was observed a few times. V gene TRBV4-1 combines with J gene TRBJ2-1; 9 positions match TRBD2. CDR3 length: 18 amino acids. Losses at the gene ends were 3 bases for V and 12 bases for J; bases not matched to a gene: 21. CDR1 and CDR2 from the germline V gene are MGHRA and YSYEKL. CDR3 nucleotides: TGCGCCAGCAGCCAGGATCCCTTGCTAGCGGGATTTTTCTCGGGGCAGTTCTTC. This codes for CASSQDPLLAGFFSGQFF.

The rearrangement joins TRBV18 to TRBJ2-3; 10 bases are shared with TRBD1. CDR1 and CDR2 (germline): KGHSH, LQKENI. This CDR3 comprises 15 residues. V shed 1 base, J shed 6 bases, and the junction held 4 bases outside the gene matches. Written as DNA, the CDR3 is TGTGCCAGCTCACCACGGGGACAGGGGATGGATACGCAGTATTTT. Its protein is CASSPRGQGMDTQYF.

The chain recombines TRBV18 with TRBJ2-7; perhaps TRBD1 as D (6 bases). Germline CDR1 and CDR2: KGHSH and LQKENI. V was trimmed by 5 bases and J by 6 bases, leaving 14 bases between them. The CDR3 is 13 residues long. This CDR3 is CASSNEQGSEQYF. The CDR3 DNA reads TGTGCCAGCTCAAACGAACAGGGTTCCGAGCAGTACTTC.

This clone occurred a few times. The chain combines TRBV2 with TRBJ1-4; tentatively, D is TRBD1 (6 bases). The CDR3 is 16 residues long. The V gene's germline CDR1 is SNHLY and CDR2 FYNNEI. Trimming left V 7 bases short and J 0 bases short, with 15 bases between. The CDR3 bases are TGTGCCAGCAATTCAAGAGGGGGTGCAACTAATGAAAAACTGTTTTTT. This gives the protein CASNSRGGATNEKLFF.

This clone appeared once. This chain connects TRBV7-6 to TRBJ1-1; D may be TRBD1 (6 bases). The V end was cut by 1 base, the J end by 4 bases, with 16 bases between. CDR3 size: 16 residues. Germline V gene sequence: CDR1 SGHVS, CDR2 FNYEAQ. CDR3 residues: CASSLGGPAMGTEAFF. CDR3 DNA: TGTGCCAGCAGCTTAGGGGGGCCAGCGATGGGCACTGAAGCTTTCTTT. Complete variable domain (other parts from reference TRBV7-6 and TRBJ1-1): GAGVSQSPRYKVTKRGQDVALRCDPISGHVSLYWYRQALGQGPEFLTYFNYEAQQDKSGLPNDRFSAERPEGSISTLTIQRTEQRDSAMYRCASSLGGPAMGTEAFFGQGTRLTVV.

The chain employs TRBV10-3 and TRBJ1-5; 10 positions agree with TRBD1. V lost 4 bases, J lost 3 bases, and 6 bases stayed unmatched. The V gene's germline CDR1 is ENHRY and CDR2 SYGVKD. This CDR3 is 16 amino acids long. The CDR3 DNA sequence: TGTGCCATCAGTGGCGACAGGGGGCTCGTCAATCAGCCCCAGCATTTT. It yields the protein CAISGDRGLVNQPQHF.

The rearrangement links TRBV27 to TRBJ2-1; 11 nucleotides line up with TRBD2. The CDR3 sequence is 18 residues long. Germline CDR1 reads MNHEY; CDR2 reads SMNVEV (reference sequence). Trimming removed 3 bases from V and 4 bases from J; junction bases left unmatched: 11. CDR3 protein: CASSFWRVAGGVYNEQFF. CDR3 nucleotides: TGTGCCAGCAGTTTCTGGAGGGTAGCGGGAGGGGTATACAATGAGCAGTTCTTC.

The gene calls are TRBV2 and TRBJ2-3, with D possibly being TRBD2 (5 bases). V lost 10 bases to trimming and J lost 2 bases, with 25 bases between them. This CDR3 spans 17 amino acids. Germline CDR1 reads SNHLY; CDR2 reads FYNNEI. CDR3 sequence (DNA): TGTGCCATCGAAAGGCCACGGGCAGAGGGTTCCACAGATACGCAGTATTTT. Residues: CAIERPRAEGSTDTQYF.